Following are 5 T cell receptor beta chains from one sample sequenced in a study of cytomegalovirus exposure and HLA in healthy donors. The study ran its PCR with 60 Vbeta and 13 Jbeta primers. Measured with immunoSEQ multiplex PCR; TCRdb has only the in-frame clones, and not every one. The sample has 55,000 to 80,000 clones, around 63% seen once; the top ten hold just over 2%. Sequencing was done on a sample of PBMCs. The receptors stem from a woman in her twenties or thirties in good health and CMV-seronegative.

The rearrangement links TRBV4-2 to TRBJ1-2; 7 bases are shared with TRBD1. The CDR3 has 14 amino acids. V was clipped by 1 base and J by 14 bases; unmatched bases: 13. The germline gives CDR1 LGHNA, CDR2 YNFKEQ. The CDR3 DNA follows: TGTGCCAGCAGCCAAGCGGGAGTGACAGGGAAGGAGACCTTC. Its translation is CASSQAGVTGKETF.

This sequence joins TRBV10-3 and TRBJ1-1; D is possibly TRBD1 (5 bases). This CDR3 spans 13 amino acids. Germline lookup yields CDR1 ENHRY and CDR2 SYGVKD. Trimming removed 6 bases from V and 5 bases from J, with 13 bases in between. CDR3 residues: CAISRGGRTEAFF. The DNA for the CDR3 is TGTGCCATCAGCCGGGGGGGGAGGACTGAAGCTTTCTTT.

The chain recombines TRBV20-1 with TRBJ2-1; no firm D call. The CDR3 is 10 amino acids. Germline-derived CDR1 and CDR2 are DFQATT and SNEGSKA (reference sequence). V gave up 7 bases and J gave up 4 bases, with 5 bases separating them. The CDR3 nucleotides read TGCAGTGTCTTGTACAATGAGCAGTTCTTC. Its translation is CSVLYNEQFF.

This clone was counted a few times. CDR3 nucleotides: TGTGCCAGCAGTTACACCGGGACAGCCGTTTATGGCTACACCTTC. The encoded protein is CASSYTGTAVYGYTF. The V and J genes are TRBV6-6 and TRBJ1-2; 7 bases are shared with TRBD1. The CDR3 is made up of 15 amino acids. The J segment lost 5 bases and the V segment lost 2 bases, leaving 8 bases of the junction unmatched. CDR1 is MNHNY and CDR2 is SVGAGI in the germline V gene (reference sequence).

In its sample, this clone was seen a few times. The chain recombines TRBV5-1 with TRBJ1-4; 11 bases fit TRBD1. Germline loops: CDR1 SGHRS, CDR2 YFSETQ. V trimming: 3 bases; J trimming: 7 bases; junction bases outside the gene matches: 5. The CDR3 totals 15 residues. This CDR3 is CASSYGTGGSEKLFF. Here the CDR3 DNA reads TGCGCCAGCAGCTACGGGACAGGGGGAAGTGAAAAACTGTTTTTT.